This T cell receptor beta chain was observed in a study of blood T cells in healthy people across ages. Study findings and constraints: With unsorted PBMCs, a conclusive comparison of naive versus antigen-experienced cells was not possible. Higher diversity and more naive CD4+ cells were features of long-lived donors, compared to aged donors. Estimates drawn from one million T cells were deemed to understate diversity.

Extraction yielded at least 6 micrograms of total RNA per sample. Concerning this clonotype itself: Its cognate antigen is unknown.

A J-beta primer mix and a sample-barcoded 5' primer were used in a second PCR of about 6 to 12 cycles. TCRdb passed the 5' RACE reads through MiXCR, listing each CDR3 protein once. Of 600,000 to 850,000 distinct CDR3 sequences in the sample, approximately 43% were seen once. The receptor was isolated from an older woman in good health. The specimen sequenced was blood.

The CDR3 DNA sequence: TGTGCCAGCAGTCCCCGCGACCATCTAGCCAAAAACATTCAGTACTTC. This encodes CASSPRDHLAKNIQYF. The chain recombines TRBV25-1 with TRBJ2-4; no definite D call. The CDR3 extends over 16 amino acids. V lost 5 bases to trimming and J lost 0 bases, with 14 bases between them. The V gene's germline CDR1 is MGHDK and CDR2 SYGVNS.